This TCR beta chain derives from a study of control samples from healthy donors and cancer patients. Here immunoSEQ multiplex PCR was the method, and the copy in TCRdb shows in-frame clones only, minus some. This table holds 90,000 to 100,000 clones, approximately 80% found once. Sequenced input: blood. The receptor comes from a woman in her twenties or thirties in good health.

DNA of the CDR3: TGCGCCAGCAGCCAAGAATCCAGGACAGGGGACGAGCAGTACTTC. Protein sequence: CASSQESRTGDEQYF. The rearrangement links TRBV4-3 to TRBJ2-7; 9 positions agree with TRBD1. Unmatched junction bases numbered 5, after V lost 0 bases and J lost 5 bases. The CDR3 contains 15 residues. Per germline, CDR1 LGHNA and CDR2 YSLEER.